The entry below gives a single T cell receptor (beta chain) sequence along with its context. CDR1 and CDR2 from the germline V gene are SNHLY and FYNNEI. The CDR3 has 16 residues. Trimming cost V 6 bases and J 4 bases; bases outside gene matches: 11. This table comes from immunoSEQ multiplex PCR, and its TCRdb copy is limited to in-frame clones, with some not included. The table includes approximately 40,000 clones, about nine tenths detected once. This sample was taken from a study of blood T cell repertoires in COVID-19. Across the whole study: COVID-19 samples, acute and convalescent, were from the United States, Italy and Spain. Sources were T cells, B-cell-depleted T cells, or PBMCs; the material itself was cDNA or gDNA.

Sample: peripheral blood. The sequence derives from a human donor in a cohort sampled during active COVID-19. V and J are TRBV2 and TRBJ1-1; 10 positions match TRBD1. In nucleotides, the CDR3 is TGTGCCAGCAGCCGGGACAGGGGTTTGACTAGCACTGAAGCTTTCTTT. It yields the protein CASSRDRGLTSTEAFF.